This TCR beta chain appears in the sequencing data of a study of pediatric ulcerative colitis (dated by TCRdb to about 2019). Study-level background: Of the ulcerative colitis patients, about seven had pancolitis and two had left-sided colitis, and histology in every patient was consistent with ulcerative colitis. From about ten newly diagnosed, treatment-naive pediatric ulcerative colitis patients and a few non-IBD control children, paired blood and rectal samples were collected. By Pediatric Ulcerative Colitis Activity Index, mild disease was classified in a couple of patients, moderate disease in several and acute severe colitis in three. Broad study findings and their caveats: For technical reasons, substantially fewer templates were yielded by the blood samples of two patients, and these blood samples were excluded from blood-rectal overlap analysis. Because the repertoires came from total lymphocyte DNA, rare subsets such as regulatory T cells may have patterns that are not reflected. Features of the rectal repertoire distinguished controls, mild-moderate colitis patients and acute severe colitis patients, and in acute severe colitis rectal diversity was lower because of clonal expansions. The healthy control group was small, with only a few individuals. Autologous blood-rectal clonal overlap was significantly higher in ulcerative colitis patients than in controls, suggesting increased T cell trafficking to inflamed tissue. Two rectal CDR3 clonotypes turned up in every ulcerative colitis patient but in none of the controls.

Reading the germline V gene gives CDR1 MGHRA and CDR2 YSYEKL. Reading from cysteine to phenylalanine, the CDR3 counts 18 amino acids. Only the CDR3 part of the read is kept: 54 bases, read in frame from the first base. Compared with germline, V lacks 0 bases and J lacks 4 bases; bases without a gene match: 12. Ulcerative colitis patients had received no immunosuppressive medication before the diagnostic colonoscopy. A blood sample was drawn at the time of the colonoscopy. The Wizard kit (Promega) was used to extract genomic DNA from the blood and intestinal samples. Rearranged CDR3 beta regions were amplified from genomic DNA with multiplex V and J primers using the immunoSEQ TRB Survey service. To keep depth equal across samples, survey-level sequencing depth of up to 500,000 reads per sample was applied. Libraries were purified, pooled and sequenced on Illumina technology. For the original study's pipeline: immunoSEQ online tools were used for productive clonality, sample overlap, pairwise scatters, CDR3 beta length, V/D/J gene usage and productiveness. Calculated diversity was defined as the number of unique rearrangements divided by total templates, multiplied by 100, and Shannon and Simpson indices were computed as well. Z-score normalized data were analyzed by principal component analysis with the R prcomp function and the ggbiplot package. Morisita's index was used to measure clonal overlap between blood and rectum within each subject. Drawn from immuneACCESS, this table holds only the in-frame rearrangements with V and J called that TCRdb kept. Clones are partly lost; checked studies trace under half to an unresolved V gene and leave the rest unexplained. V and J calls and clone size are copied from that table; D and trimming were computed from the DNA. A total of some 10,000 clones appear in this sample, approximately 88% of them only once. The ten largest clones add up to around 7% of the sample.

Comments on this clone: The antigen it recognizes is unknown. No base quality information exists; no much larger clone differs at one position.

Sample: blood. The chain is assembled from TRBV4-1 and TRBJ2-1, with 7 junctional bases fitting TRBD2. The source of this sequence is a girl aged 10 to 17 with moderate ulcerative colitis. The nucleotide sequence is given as TGCGCCAGCAGCCAAGATTTTAAGGGCGGGAGACCATACAATGAGCAGTTCTTC. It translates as CASSQDFKGGRPYNEQFF.